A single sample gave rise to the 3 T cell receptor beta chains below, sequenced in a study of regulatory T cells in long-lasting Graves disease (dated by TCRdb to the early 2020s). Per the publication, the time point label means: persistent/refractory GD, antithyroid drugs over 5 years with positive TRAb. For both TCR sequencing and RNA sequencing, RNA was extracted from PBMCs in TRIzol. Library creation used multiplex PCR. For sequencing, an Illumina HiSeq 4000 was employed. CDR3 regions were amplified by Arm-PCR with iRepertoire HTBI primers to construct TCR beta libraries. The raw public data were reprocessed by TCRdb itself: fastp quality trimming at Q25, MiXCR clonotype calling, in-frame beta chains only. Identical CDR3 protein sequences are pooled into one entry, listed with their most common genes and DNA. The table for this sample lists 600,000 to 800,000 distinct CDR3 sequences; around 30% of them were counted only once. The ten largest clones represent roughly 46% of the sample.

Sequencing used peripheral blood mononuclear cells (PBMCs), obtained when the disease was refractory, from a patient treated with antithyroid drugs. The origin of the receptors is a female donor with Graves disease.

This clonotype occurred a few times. The CDR3: CASSQETRGDYEQYF. DNA for the CDR3: TGTGCCAGCAGCCAAGAAACCAGGGGCGACTACGAGCAGTACTTC. The rearrangement uses TRBV3-1 and TRBJ2-7; D perhaps matches TRBD1 (6 bases). The germline V and J ends were trimmed by 0 bases and 3 bases, with 12 bases remaining between them. Germline loops: CDR1 LGHDT, CDR2 YNNKEL (reference sequence). There are 15 residues in the CDR3.

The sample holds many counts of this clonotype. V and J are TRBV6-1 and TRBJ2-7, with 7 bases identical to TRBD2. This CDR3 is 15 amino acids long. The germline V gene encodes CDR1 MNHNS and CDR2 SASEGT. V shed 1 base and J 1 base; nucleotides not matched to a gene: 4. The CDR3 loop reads CASSEGAGRSYEQYF. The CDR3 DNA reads TGTGCCAGCAGTGAAGGAGCCGGGAGGTCCTACGAGCAGTACTTC.

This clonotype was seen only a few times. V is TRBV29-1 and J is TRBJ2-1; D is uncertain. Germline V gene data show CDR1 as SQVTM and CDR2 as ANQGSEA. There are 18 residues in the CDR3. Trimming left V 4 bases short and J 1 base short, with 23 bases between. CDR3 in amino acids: CSVVGQPDLVRSYNEQFF. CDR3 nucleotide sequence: TGCAGCGTTGTGGGTCAGCCGGACCTAGTAAGGTCCTACAATGAGCAGTTCTTC.